These T cell receptor beta chains were read from a single sample in a study of blood T cell repertoires in COVID-19. Assay used: immunoSEQ multiplex PCR; TCRdb lists only in-frame clones, some missing. This sample yields more than 85,000 clones, of which approximately 82% are seen a single time; 4.1% belongs to the top ten. Sequenced material: peripheral blood. The receptors come from a man aged 55-75 years with acute or convalescent COVID-19. Each CDR3 is given with its conserved first and last residue. D genes are given only for firm matches. A row's size may be missing; if present it is once, few, many or a size class.

>TRBV7-2|-|TRBJ1-2|-
TGTGCCAGCAGCTTGGTCGGGGCTAACTATGGCTACACCTTC
CASSLVGANYGYTF
>TRBV4-1|-|TRBJ2-3|-
TGCGCCAGCGCGTACCGGCTGGAGCGAGTGGATACGCAGTATTTT
CASAYRLERVDTQYF
>TRBV7-6|-|TRBJ2-1|TRBD2
TGTGCCAGCAGTCTAACGGGGGGCAATGAGCAGTTCTTC
CASSLTGGNEQFF
>TRBV12-5|-|TRBJ2-1|TRBD1
TGTGCTAGTGGTCATGGGACAGGCCTCTACAATGAGCAGTTCTTC
CASGHGTGLYNEQFF
>TRBV10-2|-|TRBJ2-3|-
TGCGCCAGCAAATCGTTCTATACGCAGTATTTT
CASKSFYTQYF
>TRBV7-2|-|TRBJ2-2|TRBD2
TGTGCCAGCAGAGTAGCGGGAGTGAACACCGGGGAGCTGTTTTTT
CASRVAGVNTGELFF
>TRBV30|once|TRBJ1-5|-
TGTGCCTGGAGTCACGGGGGTGGCCTTCAGCCCCAGCATTTT
CAWSHGGGLQPQHF
>TRBV30|many|TRBJ1-1|-
TGTGCCTGGAGTATCGGAGTAGAAGCTTTCTTT
CAWSIGVEAFF
>TRBV7-9|-|TRBJ1-1|TRBD1
TGTGCCAGCAGCCCCCAAGGGACAGGGAACACTGAAGCTTTCTTT
CASSPQGTGNTEAFF
>TRBV29-1|-|TRBJ2-1|TRBD2
TGCAGCTCAAAAGGTGTTCGCGGGAGCTCCTACAATGAGCAGTTCTTC
CSSKGVRGSSYNEQFF
>TRBV4-3|-|TRBJ1-5|-
TGCGCCAGCAGCCAAGATACGAGGGGAGGGAGCAATCAGCCCCAGCATTTT
CASSQDTRGGSNQPQHF
>TRBV27|-|TRBJ2-5|TRBD2
TGTGCCAGCAAACGTCGACTTAGCGGGCCGGGTCCCGATCCAGAGACCCAGTACTTC
CASKRRLSGPGPDPETQYF
>TRBV3-1/TRBV3-2|-|TRBJ2-1|-
TGTGCCAGCAGGGACTTTTACAATGAGCAGTTCTTC
CASRDFYNEQFF
>TRBV29-1|few|TRBJ2-2|TRBD1
TGCAGCGTTGCCGCTATACAGGGGGCGAACACCGGGGAGCTGTTTTTT
CSVAAIQGANTGELFF
>TRBV7-9|-|TRBJ2-3|-
TGTGCCAGCAGCTTAGGACAGGCCTCGACAGATACGCAGTATTTT
CASSLGQASTDTQYF
>TRBV29-1|-|TRBJ2-7|TRBD1
TGCAGCGTTGCCCCAAGGACAGGGGTCTACGAGCAGTACTTC
CSVAPRTGVYEQYF
>TRBV5-1|-|TRBJ1-2|TRBD1
TGCGCCAGCAGCCCGGAATCTGGACAGGGGCTCAACTATGGCTACACCTTC
CASSPESGQGLNYGYTF
>TRBV18|-|TRBJ2-7|-
TGTGCCAGCTCACCAATACAGGGTCACGAGCAGTACTTC
CASSPIQGHEQYF
>TRBV27|-|TRBJ1-5|-
TGTGCCAGCAGAGCGGGGAATCAGCCCCAGCATTTT
CASRAGNQPQHF
>TRBV29-1|-|TRBJ2-5|TRBD2
TGCAGCGCCGATAGCGGGAGTGGAGAGACCCAGTACTTC
CSADSGSGETQYF
>TRBV11-3|-|TRBJ2-1|TRBD2
TGTGCCAGCAGCTCCCCCGGGACTAGGTGGAATGAGCAGTTCTTC
CASSSPGTRWNEQFF
>TRBV15|-|TRBJ2-3|-
TGTGCCACCAGCAGCCCAGGACTTATGGGCACAGATACGCAGTATTTT
CATSSPGLMGTDTQYF
>TRBV5-4|-|TRBJ2-2|-
TGTGCCAGCAGCTTGGTTGGCAGGGGTAGCGACGGGGAGCTGTTTTTT
CASSLVGRGSDGELFF
>TRBV4-3|once|TRBJ2-6|-
TGCGCCAGCAGCCAAGCCCTCGCGGGGTCCGGGGCCAACGTCCTGACTTTC
CASSQALAGSGANVLTF
>TRBV11-2|-|TRBJ1-1|-
TGTGCCAGCAGCCCGCGACCGGGATCGACTGAAGCTTTCTTT
CASSPRPGSTEAFF
>TRBV19|-|TRBJ1-2|TRBD1
TGTGCCAGTAACTCGGGACAGGACTATGGCTACACCTTC
CASNSGQDYGYTF
>TRBV30|-|TRBJ1-2|-
TGTGCCTGGAGTGAGGGGGATGGCTACACCTTC
CAWSEGDGYTF
>TRBV2|-|TRBJ2-5|TRBD2
TGTGCCAGCGGGATGGTCAGGGAGGGAGAGACCCAGTACTTC
CASGMVREGETQYF
>TRBV19|-|TRBJ1-2|-
TGTGCCAGCTCAACAGGGTTTCGTTACACCTTC
CASSTGFRYTF
>TRBV27|-|TRBJ2-2|-
TGTGCCAGCAGTTTTGACAGCACCGGGGAGCTGTTTTTT
CASSFDSTGELFF
>TRBV23-1|-|TRBJ1-2|-
TGCGCCAGCAGTCAATACAGGGTCGACTATGGCTACACCTTC
CASSQYRVDYGYTF
>TRBV6-4|-|TRBJ2-3|-
TGTGCCAGCAGTGACCAGGCAAGCACAGATACGCAGTATTTT
CASSDQASTDTQYF
>TRBV21-1|-|TRBJ2-4|-
TGTGCCAGCAGATGTAGAACCGCCAAAAACATTCAGTACTTC
CASRCRTAKNIQYF
>TRBV5-1|-|TRBJ2-3|-
TGCGCCATTCGACAGGCCGGCACAGATACGCAGTATTTT
CAIRQAGTDTQYF
>TRBV21-1|-|TRBJ2-1|-
TGTGCCAGCAGCAAAGAACCCTCTAGCGGAAGAAGTAATGAGCAGTTCTTC
CASSKEPSSGRSNEQFF
>TRBV11-3|-|TRBJ2-1|-
TGTGCCAGCAGCTTAGGTACGGGGAATGAGCAGTTCTTC
CASSLGTGNEQFF
>TRBV5-6|once|TRBJ1-1|-
TGTGCCAGCAGCTTCCCATCGAACACTGAAGCTTTCTTT
CASSFPSNTEAFF
>TRBV6-1|-|TRBJ2-3|-
TGTGCCAGCAGTGAAGCTCCAATAGATACGCAGTATTTT
CASSEAPIDTQYF
>TRBV3-1/TRBV3-2|-|TRBJ2-1|-
TGTGCCAGCAGCCAAGAAGTGACGGGGTTGTCCTACAATGAGCAGTTCTTC
CASSQEVTGLSYNEQFF
>TRBV15|-|TRBJ1-5|TRBD1
TGTGCCACCAGCAGGGAACAGGGGGTTAATCAGCCCCAGCATTTT
CATSREQGVNQPQHF
>TRBV11-2|-|TRBJ1-6|TRBD1
TGTGCCAGCAGCCGAGGGACAGGGAATAATTCACCCCTCCACTTT
CASSRGTGNNSPLHF
>TRBV11-3|-|TRBJ1-1|-
TGTGCCAGCAGCCCCGAGTCTTACACTGAAGCTTTCTTT
CASSPESYTEAFF
>TRBV19|-|TRBJ1-6|TRBD1
TGTGCCAGTAGTACGACAGGGGTCCAACTTTATAATTCACCCCTCCACTTT
CASSTTGVQLYNSPLHF
>TRBV19|few|TRBJ1-4|-
TGTGCCAGTAGGGGCCCGGACTCCGTAAGCCCAGGAAAACTGTTTTTT
CASRGPDSVSPGKLFF
>TRBV29-1|-|TRBJ1-1|-
TGCAGCGTTGATAGTCCGACATATTCGAACACTGAAGCTTTCTTT
CSVDSPTYSNTEAFF
>TRBV25-1|-|TRBJ1-2|-
TGTGCCAGCAAAGCAGGGTTTGGCTACACCTTC
CASKAGFGYTF
>TRBV6-4|-|TRBJ1-1|-
TGTGCCAGCAGTGAGGGCAGGGGCACTGAAGCTTTCTTT
CASSEGRGTEAFF
>TRBV7-6|-|TRBJ2-7|-
TGTGCCAGCAGCTTAACCCAAAACCCGGGACAAGAGGGCGAGCAGTACTTC
CASSLTQNPGQEGEQYF
>TRBV30|-|TRBJ1-2|-
TGTGCCACCGGGGAGGTGGGCTACACCTTC
CATGEVGYTF
>TRBV11-2|-|TRBJ1-5|-
TGTGCCAGCAGCTTAGATCGGGGGGGTAACCAGCCCCAGCATTTT
CASSLDRGGNQPQHF
>TRBV3-1/TRBV3-2|-|TRBJ1-1|-
TGTGCCAGCAGCCCCCGACAACTCATGAACACTGAAGCTTTCTTT
CASSPRQLMNTEAFF
>TRBV10-3|-|TRBJ2-7|TRBD1
TGTGCCATCAGAGGTTCAGGGGGACAGAACTACGAGCAGTACTTC
CAIRGSGGQNYEQYF
>TRBV30|-|TRBJ2-7|-
TGTGCCTGGAGTCGAACATTAACAATCTCCTACGAGCAGTACTTC
CAWSRTLTISYEQYF
>TRBV19|once|TRBJ1-1|-
TGTGCCAGTAGTGGGGGGGTTGGGCGGATGAACACTGAAGCTTTCTTT
CASSGGVGRMNTEAFF
>TRBV5-1|-|TRBJ1-1|TRBD1
TGCGCCAGCAGCTTCGAAGGGACAGGGGGCACTGAAGCTTTCTTT
CASSFEGTGGTEAFF
>TRBV5-6|-|TRBJ1-2|-
TGTGCCAGCAGCTTAGTTAAAAGGACATCTAACTATGGCTACACCTTC
CASSLVKRTSNYGYTF
>TRBV6-2/TRBV6-3|once|TRBJ1-2|TRBD1
TGTGCCAGCAGTTCCACGACAGGGGTGTATGGCTACACCTTC
CASSSTTGVYGYTF
>TRBV7-2|once|TRBJ1-2|TRBD1
TGTGCCAGCATCCCCATCCGGGACAGCCCTCTCTATGGCTACACCTTC
CASIPIRDSPLYGYTF
>TRBV5-4|-|TRBJ2-5|-
TGTGCCAGCAGCCCGCAGGCAGTCAAGACCCAGTACTTC
CASSPQAVKTQYF
>TRBV18|-|TRBJ1-2|-
TGTGCCAGCTCACAGGACAGTGACTATGGCTACACCTTC
CASSQDSDYGYTF